Detailed here is one TCR beta chain. The sample is drawn from a study of blood T cell repertoires in COVID-19. Some clones are missing from TCRdb's copy, which holds only in-frame ones; the method was immunoSEQ multiplex PCR. The sample contains about 260,000 clones, 86% of which appear only once. Trimming cost V 11 bases and J 1 base, with 16 bases left between them. The CDR3 runs to 14 residues. CDR1 and CDR2 from the germline V gene are ENHRY and SYGVKD. The TCR was taken from a man aged 35 to 55 with active or convalescent COVID-19. Sequencing was carried out using peripheral blood. This sequence joins TRBV10-3 and TRBJ2-3; D may be TRBD2 (6 bases). The CDR3 DNA reads as TGTGCCTCCGGAGGTAGCGGCCGCACAGATACGCAGTATTTT. Protein sequence: CASGGSGRTDTQYF.